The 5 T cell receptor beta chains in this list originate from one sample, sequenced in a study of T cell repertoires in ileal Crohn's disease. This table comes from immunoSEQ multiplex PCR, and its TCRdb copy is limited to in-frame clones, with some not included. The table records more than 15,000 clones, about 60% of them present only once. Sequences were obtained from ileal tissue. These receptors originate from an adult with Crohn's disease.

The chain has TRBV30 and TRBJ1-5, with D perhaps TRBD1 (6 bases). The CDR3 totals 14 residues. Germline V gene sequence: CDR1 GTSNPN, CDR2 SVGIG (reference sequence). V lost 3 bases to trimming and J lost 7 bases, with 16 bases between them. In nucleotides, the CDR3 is TGTGCCTGGAGCGTTGGGACAATATTACAGCCCCAGCATTTT. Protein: CAWSVGTILQPQHF.

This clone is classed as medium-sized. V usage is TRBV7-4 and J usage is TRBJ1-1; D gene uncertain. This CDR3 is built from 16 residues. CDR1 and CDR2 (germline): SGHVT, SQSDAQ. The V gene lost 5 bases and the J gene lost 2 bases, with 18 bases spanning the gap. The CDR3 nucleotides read TGTGCCAGCAGCCCGCGGGGTCAAGAATTTAACACTGAAGCTTTCTTT. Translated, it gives CASSPRGQEFNTEAFF.

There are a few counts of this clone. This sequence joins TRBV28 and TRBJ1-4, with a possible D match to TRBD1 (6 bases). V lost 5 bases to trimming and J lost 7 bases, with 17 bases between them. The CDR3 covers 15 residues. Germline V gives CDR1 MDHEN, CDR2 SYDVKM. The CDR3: CASSPGGGRSEKLFF. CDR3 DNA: TGTGCCAGCAGTCCCGGGGGGGGGCGGAGTGAAAAACTGTTTTTT.

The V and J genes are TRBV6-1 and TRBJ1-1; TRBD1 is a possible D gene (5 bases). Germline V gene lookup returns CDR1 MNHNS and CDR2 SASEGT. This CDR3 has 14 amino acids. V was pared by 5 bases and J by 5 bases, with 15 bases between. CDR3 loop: CASSSLYGGTEAFF. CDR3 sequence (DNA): TGTGCCAGCAGTTCTCTCTACGGGGGGACTGAAGCTTTCTTT.

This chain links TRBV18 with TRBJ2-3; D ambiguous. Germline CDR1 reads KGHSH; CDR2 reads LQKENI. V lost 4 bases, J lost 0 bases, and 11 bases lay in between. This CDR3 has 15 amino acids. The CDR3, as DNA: TGTGCCAGCTCACTTACTCCTTCCAGCACAGATACGCAGTATTTT. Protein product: CASSLTPSSTDTQYF.